This T cell receptor (beta chain) was recovered during a study of CD8 T cells in ankylosing spondylitis. Study-wide results and limits: Disease-linked clones bore a CD8+ phenotype and were relatively rare in peripheral blood. A motif of fewer than ten highly homologous TCR beta variants was seen as apparently characteristic of ankylosing spondylitis blood.

In this sample, this clonotype turned up many times. What it binds is not known. V was shortened by 4 bases and J by 7 bases, with 20 bases between the two germline ends. The CDR3 has 14 residues. Germline values: CDR1 DFQATT, CDR2 SNEGSKA (reference sequence). Quantitative barcoded 5'-RACE was used to prepare TCR beta libraries. TCRdb re-called the 5' RACE reads through MiXCR, storing one row per CDR3 protein. There are about 230,000 distinct CDR3 sequences in the sample; 7.5% to 9.5% occur only once, and 4% to 5% lies in the top ten. This clonotype was sampled from a female donor with ankylosing spondylitis or in good health (not recorded which). V gene TRBV20-1 combines with J gene TRBJ2-7, with D perhaps TRBD1 (6 bases). The sequenced material came from blood, either unsorted or a sorted T cell fraction (not recorded which). This CDR3 reads CSAKEAGETEEQYF. CDR3 in DNA: TGCAGTGCTAAGGAGGCAGGGGAGACGGAAGAGCAGTACTTC.